A selection of T cell receptor beta chains follows, all from one sample in a study of T cell repertoires in cytomegalovirus infection. The antigens these receptors bind are not known. TCRdb reanalysed the reads using MiXCR and keeps one entry per CDR3 protein. This sample has 100,000 or so distinct CDR3 sequences, with under 55% found just once. The specimen was CD8+ T cells from cultured PBMCs, collected from culture after CMV antigen stimulation. These TCRs come from a human donor in good health (CMV status not recorded). Some clones in this sample may be carry-over from other donors' samples. CDR3s leave out the opening cysteine and the closing phenylalanine or tryptophan. The order of the fields is V gene, CDR3 protein.

TRBV4-1 ASSQEQRNTDTQY
TRBV27 ASSWAFTDTQY
TRBV6-1 ASGGTDGIEKY
TRBV12-3/TRBV12-4 ASSPEAYEQY
TRBV12-3/TRBV12-4 ASSLPTGTYEQY
TRBV7-6 ASSGRDGIMNTEAF
TRBV20-1 SARVGNSYEQY
TRBV19 ASSPWTGGAYEQY
TRBV28 ASSSPINRGQKGALEQY
TRBV4-1 ASSQRFPGNEQF
TRBV4-1 ASSQVSGDGEQY
TRBV11-2 ASSLVLGTEAF
TRBV7-8 ASSLVLGKDGYT
TRBV19 ASSELAQFSYNEQF
TRBV27 ASSLRQGAFTGELF
TRBV7-9 ASTHLDPTDTQY
TRBV29-1 SVKRDGYYNEQF
TRBV4-1 ASSQDYGSGELF
TRBV5-6 ASSLEGAPLREQY
TRBV4-1 ASSQVLAGLQETQY
TRBV7-8 ASSSPGTGGFGYT
TRBV9 ASSVVDQPQH
TRBV14 ASSRGLAVNNEQF
TRBV4-1 ASSQAPRGTGELF
TRBV6-8 ASSYSLNAVNYGCT
TRBV6-5 ASSYLSSGDNEQF
TRBV6-1 ASSHYSDEQF
TRBV5-6 ASSPGTGPSGANVLT
TRBV15 ATSMKGTYSGNTIY
TRBV19 ASSMGSGGPGF
TRBV19 ASSITSGSYEQY
TRBV4-1 ASSFLRLGNQPQH
TRBV10-3 AISESVAVNTEAF
TRBV20-1 SARDDLANTQY
TRBV12-3/TRBV12-4 ASSYRDRTTDTQY
TRBV19 ASSIGLAGGPIADTQY
TRBV18 ASSGRTSGATDTQY
TRBV7-3 ASSYNRGNEQF
TRBV7-6 ASSLATPRGSYEQY
TRBV5-6 ASSPWAGDQPQH